Below, 8 T cell receptor beta chains from the same sample are listed, as sequenced in a study of blood T cell repertoires in COVID-19. Profiling relied on immunoSEQ multiplex PCR, and the TCRdb table lists in-frame clones only, not all of them. The sample lists fewer than 350,000 clones; approximately 91% were seen once. The sequencing sample was made of PBMCs or T cells enriched from blood (not recorded which). The receptor source for this set is a woman aged 40-49 years with acute COVID-19.

CDR3 residues: CASSLTTSAGELFF. Written as DNA, the CDR3 is TGTGCCAGCAGCTTGACGACTAGCGCCGGGGAGCTGTTTTTT. V is TRBV7-3 and J is TRBJ2-2; 8 bases agree with TRBD2. Looked up from germline, CDR1 is SGHTA and CDR2 is FQGTGA. The CDR3 totals 14 residues. The J segment lost 6 bases and the V segment lost 3 bases, leaving 3 bases of the junction unmatched.

The chain joins TRBV11-1 to TRBJ2-7, with 10 bases matching TRBD2. The CDR3 spans 15 residues. J was trimmed by 3 bases and V by 5 bases; bases with no gene match: 7. Germline assignment: CDR1 SGHAT and CDR2 FQDESV (reference sequence). CDR3 in DNA: TGTGCCAGCAGCGCGACTAGCGGGTCCCTCTACGAGCAGTACTTC. This encodes CASSATSGSLYEQYF.

J is TRBJ1-4 and V is TRBV10-3; 7 positions agree with TRBD1. The CDR3 is made up of 14 amino acids. Unmatched junction bases numbered 3, after V lost 3 bases and J lost 5 bases. Germline V gene lookup returns CDR1 ENHRY and CDR2 SYGVKD. CDR3 sequence (DNA): TGTGCCATCAGTGATGCAGGGGGGAATGAAAAACTGTTTTTT. It specifies CAISDAGGNEKLFF.

V usage is TRBV25-1 and J usage is TRBJ1-2; 9 nucleotides match TRBD1. Per the germline V gene, CDR1 is MGHDK and CDR2 is SYGVNS. Trimming removed 1 base from V and 0 bases from J; junction bases left unmatched: 6. This CDR3 comprises 17 residues. CDR3 DNA: TGTGCCAGCAGTGAATTTTTGGGACAGGGCTCTAACTATGGCTACACCTTC. Protein sequence: CASSEFLGQGSNYGYTF.

This clone was detected only a few times. Germline and junction disagree at one end, which may indicate a read error. This sequence joins TRBV7-8 and TRBJ1-5, with D uncertain. CDR3 length equals 14 residues. Germline values: CDR1 SGHVS, CDR2 FQNEAQ. The chain's CDR3 is CASSLIFSSQPQHF. CDR3 nucleotides: TGTGCCAGCAGCTTAATCTTTAGCAGTCAGCCCCAGCATTTT.

The chain recombines TRBV27 with TRBJ2-3; maybe TRBD2 (5 bases). CDR3 length: 14 amino acids. Germline V gene lookup returns CDR1 MNHEY and CDR2 SMNVEV (reference sequence). V lost 6 bases to trimming and J lost 3 bases, with 13 bases between them. The CDR3 reads CASRREGLTDTQYF. The CDR3 DNA reads as TGTGCCAGCAGACGAGAGGGATTAACAGATACGCAGTATTTT.

The chain uses TRBV30 and TRBJ2-1; possible D gene TRBD2, 6 bases. Germline CDR1 GTSNPN, CDR2 SVGIG (reference sequence). Between the trimmed V and J ends, which lost 1 base and 0 bases, there was a span of 10 bases. The length of the CDR3 is 15 residues. This chain's CDR3 is CAWSGAGRSYNEQFF. Here the CDR3 DNA reads TGTGCCTGGAGTGGGGCGGGACGCTCCTACAATGAGCAGTTCTTC.

In its sample, this clone was seen once. The chain carries TRBV9 and TRBJ2-7, with D unclear. V was cut by 0 bases and J by 5 bases, with 12 bases left in between. This CDR3 contains 14 residues. Germline V CDR1 and CDR2: SGDLS, YYNGEE. The CDR3 coding sequence is TGTGCCAGCAGCGTAGGGTGGGCGTCGAACGAGCAGTACTTC. Translated: CASSVGWASNEQYF. Filled out from reference TRBV9 and TRBJ2-7, the complete variable domain reads DSGVTQTPKHLITATGQRVTLRCSPRSGDLSVYWYQQSLDQGLQFLIQYYNGEERAKGNILERFSAQQFPDLHSELNLSSLELGDSALYFCASSVGWASNEQYFGPGTRLTVT.